What follows describes a single T cell receptor beta chain. Its target is not known. This specimen comes from a study of T cell responses to AZD1222 COVID-19 vaccine. Study findings and constraints: Repertoire samples came only from after the peak T cell response. It should be noted that donors were predominantly white British and more often female, and clonal diversity was possibly underestimated. Once two AZD1222 doses were given, Spike-specific TCR breadth and depth went up.

The protocol was immunoSEQ multiplex PCR, while the TCRdb copy is restricted to in-frame clones and leaves out a portion. The sample has 80,000 to 100,000 clones, around nine tenths seen once; the top ten hold under 8.5%. Trimming shortened V by 0 bases and J by 0 bases, and 11 bases separated the two germline ends. CDR1 is GTSNPN, CDR2 SVGIG, per germline (reference sequence). The CDR3 sequence is 16 residues long. The chain combines TRBV30 with TRBJ1-4, with TRBD1 as a possible D gene (5 bases). The TCR originated in an adult in good health. Sequenced here: peripheral blood, sampled on day 0 of AZD1222 vaccination. CDR3 region: CAWSVRRGATNEKLFF. Here the CDR3 DNA reads TGTGCCTGGAGTGTAAGGAGGGGAGCAACTAATGAAAAACTGTTTTTT. Full variable domain (missing parts from reference TRBV30 and TRBJ1-4): SQTIHQWPATLVQPVGSPLSLECTVEGTSNPNLYWYRQAAGRGLQLLFYSVGIGQISSEVPQNLSASRPQDRQFILSSKKLLLSDSGFYLCAWSVRRGATNEKLFFGSGTQLSVL.